This T cell receptor beta chain derives from a study of vaccination and CD4 T cells after COVID-19. Study-level background: Each of the control cultures got a CEFX pool, an HIV-1 Nef pool, or no peptide. General study results and limits: The median SARS-CoV-2-reactive clonotype number increased from roughly 19 to 38, without statistical significance.

Time point of the sample: late sampling 161 to 241 days after vaccination in a few convalescent patients. Treatment: roughly 11-day PBMC culture with coronavirus spike peptide pools or control peptides (ViraFEST assay). Following expansion of antigen-specific T cells with peptide pools, ViraFEST then sequenced TCRs. An Oncomine TCR Beta short-read assay was used to sequence the DNA from cultured CD4+ T cells. TCRdb reprocessed the PCR reads via MiXCR and lists one record per CDR3 protein. The sample records 15,000 or so distinct CDR3 sequences, 54% being singletons. The CDR3 totals 14 residues. Germline-derived CDR1 and CDR2 are SGHTA and FQGNSA. Trimming removed 4 bases from V and 15 bases from J, with 22 bases in between. On this clonotype itself: Its antigen is not known.

This clonotype was obtained from a human donor who had recovered from COVID-19. The rearrangement links TRBV7-2 to TRBJ2-1; possibly TRBD2 for D (5 bases). The source material was CD4+ T cells from blood, cultured in vitro, sampled about 7 months after SARS-CoV-2 vaccination. CDR3 DNA: TGTGCCAGCAGCTCTATCGTGTTGGCGGGCCCGGGGTTCTTC. Its translation: CASSSIVLAGPGFF.